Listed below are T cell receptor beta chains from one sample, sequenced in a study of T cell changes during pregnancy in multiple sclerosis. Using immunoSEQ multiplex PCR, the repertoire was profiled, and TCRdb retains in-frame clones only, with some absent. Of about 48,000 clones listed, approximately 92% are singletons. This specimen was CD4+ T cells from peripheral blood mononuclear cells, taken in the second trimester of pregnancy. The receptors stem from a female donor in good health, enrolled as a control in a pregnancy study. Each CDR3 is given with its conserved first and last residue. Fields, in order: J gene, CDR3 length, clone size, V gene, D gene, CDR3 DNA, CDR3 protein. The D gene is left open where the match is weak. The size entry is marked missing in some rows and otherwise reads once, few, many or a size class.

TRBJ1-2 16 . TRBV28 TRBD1 TGTGCCAGCAGTTTATGGGGGACAGTCCTTAACTATGGCTACACCTTC CASSLWGTVLNYGYTF
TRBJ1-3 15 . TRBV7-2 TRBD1 TGTGCCAGCAGCTTACAGACAGGGGGCTGGAACACCATATATTTT CASSLQTGGWNTIYF
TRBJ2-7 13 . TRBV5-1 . TGCGCCAGCAGCTTGGGACTTGCGGACGAGCAGTACTTC CASSLGLADEQYF
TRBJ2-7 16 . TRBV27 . TGTGCCAGCAGTTTTGGCCCTGGGCTTAGCTCCTACGAGCAGTACTTC CASSFGPGLSSYEQYF
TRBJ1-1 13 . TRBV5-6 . TGTGCCAGCAGCATTGGGCAGAACACTGAAGCTTTCTTT CASSIGQNTEAFF
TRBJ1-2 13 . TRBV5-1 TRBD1 TGCGCCAGCAGGACAGGGGGTCACTATGGCTACACCTTC CASRTGGHYGYTF
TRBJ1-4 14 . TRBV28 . TGTGCCAGCAGTTTGAGGCAGGGTATCGAAAAACTGTTTTTT CASSLRQGIEKLFF
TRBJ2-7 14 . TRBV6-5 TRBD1 TGTGCCAGCAGACCACGACAGGGATACTACGAGCAGTACTTC CASRPRQGYYEQYF
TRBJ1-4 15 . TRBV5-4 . TGTGCCAGCAGCTCGACCGGGAGGCGGGATGAAAAACTGTTTTTT CASSSTGRRDEKLFF
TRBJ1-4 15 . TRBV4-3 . TGCGCCAGCAGCACTGGCGGGGGACCGAGTGAAAAACTGTTTTTT CASSTGGGPSEKLFF
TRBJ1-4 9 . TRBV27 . TGTGCCCGGAGGTATAAACTGTTTTTT CARRYKLFF
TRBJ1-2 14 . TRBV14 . TGTGCCAGCAGCCCCCCGGGCAGGGGATATGGCTACACCTTC CASSPPGRGYGYTF
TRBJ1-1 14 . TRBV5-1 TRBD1 TGCGCCAGCAGCTTGCAGGGGGGTGGCACTGAAGCTTTCTTT CASSLQGGGTEAFF
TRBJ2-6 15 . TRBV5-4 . TGTGCCAGCACCCTGAAGGGGAGGGGGGCCAACGTCCTGACTTTC CASTLKGRGANVLTF
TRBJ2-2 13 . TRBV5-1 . TGCGCCAGCAGCTTTCGGGGAGGCGGGGAGCTGTTTTTT CASSFRGGGELFF
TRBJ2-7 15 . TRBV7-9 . TGTGCCAGCAGCTCTACGGGAGGGGGCGGGTTGGAGCAGTACTTC CASSSTGGGGLEQYF
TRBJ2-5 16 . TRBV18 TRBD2 TGTGCCAGCTCGCACGGGACTAGCGGGAGTGGAGAGACCCAGTACTTC CASSHGTSGSGETQYF
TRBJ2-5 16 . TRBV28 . TGTGCCAGCAGTTTATCTGGTCTGGCTGTCCAAGAGACCCAGTACTTC CASSLSGLAVQETQYF
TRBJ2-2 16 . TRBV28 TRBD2 TGTGCCAGCAGTTTAGCGGGAGGTGCGAACACCGGGGAGCTGTTTTTT CASSLAGGANTGELFF
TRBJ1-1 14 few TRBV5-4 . TGTGCCAGCAGCCCCGAAGGGGGGAACACTGAAGCTTTCTTT CASSPEGGNTEAFF
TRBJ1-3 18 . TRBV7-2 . TGTGCCAGCAGCCTAGTCCGTGTGGGCCGGGGCTCTGGAAACACCATATATTTT CASSLVRVGRGSGNTIYF
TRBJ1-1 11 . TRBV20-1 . TGCAGTGCTCGAGGACAGCTTGAAGCTTTCTTT CSARGQLEAFF
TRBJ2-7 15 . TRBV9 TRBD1 TGTGCCAGCAGCGTAGGACAGGGGCTACCGTACGAGCAGTACTTC CASSVGQGLPYEQYF
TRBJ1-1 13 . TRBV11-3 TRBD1 TGTGCCAGCAGCTTAGGAGGACAGGGAATAGCTTTCTTT CASSLGGQGIAFF
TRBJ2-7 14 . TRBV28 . TGTGCCAGCAATTTGAGGACAGTGGACTACGAGCAGTACTTC CASNLRTVDYEQYF
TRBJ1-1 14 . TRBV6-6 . TGTGCCAGCAGCCCAACAGGGAGGGCCACTGAAGCTTTCTTT CASSPTGRATEAFF
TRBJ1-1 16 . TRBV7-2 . TGTGCCAGCAGCTTAGTCGGAGCTCGAGGGGGACCTGAAGCTTTCTTT CASSLVGARGGPEAFF
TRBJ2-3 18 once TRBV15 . TGTGCCACCAGCAGGGAGACCCCGACTAGTTTGGTCACAGATACGCAGTATTTT CATSRETPTSLVTDTQYF
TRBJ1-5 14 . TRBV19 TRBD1 TGTGCCAGTAAGACGACAGGGGTCAATCAGCCCCAGCATTTT CASKTTGVNQPQHF
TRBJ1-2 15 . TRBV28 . TGTGCCAGCTCTCTTCCAGGTCGTCCTAACTATGGCTACACCTTC CASSLPGRPNYGYTF
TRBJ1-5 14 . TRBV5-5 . TGTGCCAGCAGCTTGGCGGGGGGCAATCAGCCCCAGCATTTT CASSLAGGNQPQHF
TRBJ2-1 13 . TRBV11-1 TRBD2 TGTGCCAGCGGTAGCGGGTCCTACAATGAGCAGTTCTTC CASGSGSYNEQFF
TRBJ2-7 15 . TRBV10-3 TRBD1 TGTGCCATCAGTGAGGGGGACAGGGGCGGCTACGAGCAGTACTTC CAISEGDRGGYEQYF